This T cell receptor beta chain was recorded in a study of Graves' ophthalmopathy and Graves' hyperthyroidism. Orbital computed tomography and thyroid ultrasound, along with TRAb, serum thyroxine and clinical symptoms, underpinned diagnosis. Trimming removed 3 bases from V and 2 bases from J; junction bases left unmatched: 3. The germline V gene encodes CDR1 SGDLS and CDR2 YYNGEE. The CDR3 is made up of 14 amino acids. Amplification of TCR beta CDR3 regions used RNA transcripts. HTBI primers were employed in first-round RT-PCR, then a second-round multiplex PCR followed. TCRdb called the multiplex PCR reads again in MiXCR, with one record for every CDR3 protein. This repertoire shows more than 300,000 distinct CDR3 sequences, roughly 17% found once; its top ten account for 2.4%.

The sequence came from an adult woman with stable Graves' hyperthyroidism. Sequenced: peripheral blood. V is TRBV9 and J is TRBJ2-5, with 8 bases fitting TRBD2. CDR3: CASSGTSRQETQYF. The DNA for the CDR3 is TGTGCCAGCAGCGGGACTAGCCGTCAAGAGACCCAGTACTTC. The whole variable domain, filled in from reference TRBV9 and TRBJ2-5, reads DSGVTQTPKHLITATGQRVTLRCSPRSGDLSVYWYQQSLDQGLQFLIQYYNGEERAKGNILERFSAQQFPDLHSELNLSSLELGDSALYFCASSGTSRQETQYFGPGTRLLVL.